This T cell receptor (beta chain) originates from a study of blood T cell repertoires in COVID-19. This clone showed up just once. The repertoire was sequenced with immunoSEQ multiplex PCR; TCRdb's copy has only in-frame clones and lacks some. Of fewer than 350,000 clones detected, around 89% appear once; the ten largest clones hold around 2%. Germline V lookup: CDR1 LNHDA, CDR2 SQIVND (reference sequence). The CDR3 contains 13 residues. V was trimmed by 7 bases and J by 8 bases, leaving 17 bases between them. The rearrangement uses TRBV19 and TRBJ1-2; D gene uncertain. The receptor's source is a woman aged 55-69 years in a cohort exposed to, infected with or recovered from COVID-19 (not recorded which). The sequencing sample was made of PBMCs or T cells enriched from blood (not recorded which). CDR3 amino acids: CASTGSLAQGYTF. In DNA, the CDR3 is TGTGCCAGTACAGGCAGCCTGGCCCAAGGCTACACCTTC.